This T cell receptor (beta chain) comes out of a study of lymphopenia after photon versus proton radiotherapy. In the case of this clone: Its antigen is unidentified.

Study-wide results and caveats: Relative stability marked proton patients; photon patients lost diversity and naive cells. After the lymphocyte nadir, photon-treated repertoires showed oligoclonal expansion, especially of CD8+ Temra cells. Better survival with proton therapy was suggested as possible, not demonstrated. A bigger post-nadir fall in TCR diversity correlated inversely with survival time in deceased patients.

V was pared by 6 bases and J by 1 base, with 4 bases of the junction left unmatched. The CDR3 covers 15 residues. The germline CDR1 and CDR2 sequences are MNHNY and SVGAGI (reference sequence). Here immunoSEQ multiplex PCR was the method, and the copy in TCRdb shows in-frame clones only, minus some. The data contain some 15,000 clones, 82% of them singletons. The TCR comes from a man in his forties or fifties with gastric cancer. The J gene is TRBJ2-2, the V gene TRBV6-6; TRBD1 matches 8 bases. The specimen was peripheral blood, collected from a patient treated with photon-based radiotherapy. This chain's CDR3 is CASRPGTGNTGELFF. The CDR3, as DNA: TGTGCCAGCAGACCCGGGACAGGGAACACCGGGGAGCTGTTTTTT.